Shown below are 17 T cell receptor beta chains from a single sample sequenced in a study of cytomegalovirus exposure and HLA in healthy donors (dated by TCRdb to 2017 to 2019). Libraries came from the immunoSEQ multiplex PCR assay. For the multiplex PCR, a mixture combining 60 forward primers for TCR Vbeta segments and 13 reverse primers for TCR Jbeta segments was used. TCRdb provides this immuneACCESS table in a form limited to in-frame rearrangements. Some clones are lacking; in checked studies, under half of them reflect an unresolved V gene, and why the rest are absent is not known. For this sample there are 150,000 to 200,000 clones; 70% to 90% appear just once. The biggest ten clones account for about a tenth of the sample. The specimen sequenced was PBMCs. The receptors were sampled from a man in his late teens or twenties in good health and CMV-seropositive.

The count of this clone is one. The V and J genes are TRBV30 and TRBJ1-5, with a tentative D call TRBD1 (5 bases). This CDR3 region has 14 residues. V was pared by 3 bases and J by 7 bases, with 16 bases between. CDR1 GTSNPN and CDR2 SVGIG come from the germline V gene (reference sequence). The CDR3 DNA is TGTGCCTGGAGCCACCAGGGCCGGCAACAGCCCCAGCATTTT. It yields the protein CAWSHQGRQQPQHF.

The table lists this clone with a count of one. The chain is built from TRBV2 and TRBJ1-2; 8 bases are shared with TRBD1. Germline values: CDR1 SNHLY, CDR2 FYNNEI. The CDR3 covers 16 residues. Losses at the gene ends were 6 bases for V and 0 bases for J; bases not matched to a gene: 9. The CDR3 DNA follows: TGTGCCAGCAGCGTAACAGGGGGTACAGCTAACTATGGCTACACCTTC. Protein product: CASSVTGGTANYGYTF.

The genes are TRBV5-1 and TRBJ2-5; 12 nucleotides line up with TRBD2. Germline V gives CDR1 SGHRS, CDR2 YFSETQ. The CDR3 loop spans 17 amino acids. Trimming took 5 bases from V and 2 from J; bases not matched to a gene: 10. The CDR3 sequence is CASRPGLAGSLQETQYF. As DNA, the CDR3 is TGCGCCAGCAGACCCGGACTAGCGGGGAGCCTACAAGAGACCCAGTACTTC.

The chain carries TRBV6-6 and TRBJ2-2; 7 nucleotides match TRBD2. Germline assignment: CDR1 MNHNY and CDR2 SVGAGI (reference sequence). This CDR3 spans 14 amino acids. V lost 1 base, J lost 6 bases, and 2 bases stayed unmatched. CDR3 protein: CASSYFSGAGELFF. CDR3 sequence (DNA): TGTGCCAGCAGTTACTTCAGCGGGGCCGGGGAGCTGTTTTTT.

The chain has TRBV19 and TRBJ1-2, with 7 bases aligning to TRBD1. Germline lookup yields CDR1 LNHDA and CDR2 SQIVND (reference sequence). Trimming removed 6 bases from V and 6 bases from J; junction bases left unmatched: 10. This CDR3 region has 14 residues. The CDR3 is CASRISGTADGYTF. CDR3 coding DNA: TGTGCCAGTAGGATATCAGGGACAGCCGATGGCTACACCTTC. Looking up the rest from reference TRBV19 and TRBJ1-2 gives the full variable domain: DGGITQSPKYLFRKEGQNVTLSCEQNLNHDAMYWYRQDPGQGLRLIYYSQIVNDFQKGDIAEGYSVSREKKESFPLTVTSAQKNPTAFYLCASRISGTADGYTFGSGTRLTVV.

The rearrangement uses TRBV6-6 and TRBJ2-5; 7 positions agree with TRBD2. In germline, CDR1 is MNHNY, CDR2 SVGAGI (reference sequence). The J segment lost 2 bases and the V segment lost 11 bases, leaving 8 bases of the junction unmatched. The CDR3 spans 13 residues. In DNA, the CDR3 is TGTGCCTCCAGAGACGGGGGGCAAGAGACCCAGTACTTC. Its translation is CASRDGGQETQYF.

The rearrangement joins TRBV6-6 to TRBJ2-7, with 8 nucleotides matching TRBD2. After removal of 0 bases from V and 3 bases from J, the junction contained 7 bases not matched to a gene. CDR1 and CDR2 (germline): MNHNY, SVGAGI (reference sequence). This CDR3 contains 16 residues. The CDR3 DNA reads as TGTGCCAGCAGTTACTCAAGCGGGGGAGGGTACTACGAGCAGTACTTC. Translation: CASSYSSGGGYYEQYF.

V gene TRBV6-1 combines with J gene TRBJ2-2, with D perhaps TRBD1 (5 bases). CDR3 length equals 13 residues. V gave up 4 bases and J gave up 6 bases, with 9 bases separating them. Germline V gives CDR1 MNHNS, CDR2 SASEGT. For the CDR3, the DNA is TGTGCCAGCAGTGTAGACAGTCCCGGGGAGCTGTTTTTT. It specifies CASSVDSPGELFF.

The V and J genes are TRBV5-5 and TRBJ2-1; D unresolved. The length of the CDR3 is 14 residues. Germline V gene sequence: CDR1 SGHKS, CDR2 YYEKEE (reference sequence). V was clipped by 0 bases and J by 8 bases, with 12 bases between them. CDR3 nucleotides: TGTGCCAGCAGCTTGGCCCCGTTTCGGGATGAGCAGTTCTTC. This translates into CASSLAPFRDEQFF.

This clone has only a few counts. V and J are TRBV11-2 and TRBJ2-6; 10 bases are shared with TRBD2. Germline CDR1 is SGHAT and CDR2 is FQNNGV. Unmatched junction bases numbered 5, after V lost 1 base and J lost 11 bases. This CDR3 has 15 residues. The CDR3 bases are TGTGCCAGCAGCTTAGGAGCGGGGGGGCCACACGTCCTGACTTTC. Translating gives CASSLGAGGPHVLTF.

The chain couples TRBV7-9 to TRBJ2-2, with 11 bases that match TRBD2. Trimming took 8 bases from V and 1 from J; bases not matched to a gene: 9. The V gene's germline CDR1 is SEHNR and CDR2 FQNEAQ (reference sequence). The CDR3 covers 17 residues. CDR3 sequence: CASAGLAGTWNTGELFF. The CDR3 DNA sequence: TGTGCCAGCGCTGGACTAGCGGGCACGTGGAACACCGGGGAGCTGTTTTTT.

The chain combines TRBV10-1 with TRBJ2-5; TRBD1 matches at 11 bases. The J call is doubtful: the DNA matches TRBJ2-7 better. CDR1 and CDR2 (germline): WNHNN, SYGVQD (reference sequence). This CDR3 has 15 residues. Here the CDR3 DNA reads TGCGCCAGCAGCAGGGACAGGGGGGTCCCCTACGAGCAGTACTTC. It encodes CASSRDRGVPYEQYF.

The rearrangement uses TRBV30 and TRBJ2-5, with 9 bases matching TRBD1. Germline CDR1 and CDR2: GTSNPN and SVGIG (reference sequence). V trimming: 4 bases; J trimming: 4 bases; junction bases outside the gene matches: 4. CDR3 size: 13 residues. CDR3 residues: CAWKGQGRETQYF. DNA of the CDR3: TGTGCCTGGAAGGGACAGGGTCGAGAGACCCAGTACTTC.

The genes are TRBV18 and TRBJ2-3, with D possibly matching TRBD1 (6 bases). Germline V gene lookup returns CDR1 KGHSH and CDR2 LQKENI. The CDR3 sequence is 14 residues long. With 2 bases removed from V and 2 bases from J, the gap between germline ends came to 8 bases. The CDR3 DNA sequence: TGTGCCAGCTCACCAGGACAGCCCACAGATACGCAGTATTTT. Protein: CASSPGQPTDTQYF. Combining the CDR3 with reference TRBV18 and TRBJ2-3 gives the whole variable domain NAGVMQNPRHLVRRRGQEARLRCSPMKGHSHVYWYRQLPEEGLKFMVYLQKENIIDESGMPKERFSAEFPKEGPSILRIQQVVRGDSAAYFCASSPGQPTDTQYFGPGTRLTVL.

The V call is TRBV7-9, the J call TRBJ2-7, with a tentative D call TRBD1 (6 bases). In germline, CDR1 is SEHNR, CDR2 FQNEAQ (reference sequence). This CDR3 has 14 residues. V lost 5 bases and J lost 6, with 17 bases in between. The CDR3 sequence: CASSKLPLRGEQYF. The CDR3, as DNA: TGTGCCAGCAGCAAACTACCACTCAGGGGCGAGCAGTACTTC.

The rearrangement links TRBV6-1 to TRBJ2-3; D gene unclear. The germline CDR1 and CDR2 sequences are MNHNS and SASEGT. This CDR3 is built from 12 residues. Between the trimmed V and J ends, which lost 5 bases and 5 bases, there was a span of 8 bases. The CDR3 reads CASSSPGDTQYF. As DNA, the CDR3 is TGTGCCAGCAGTTCCCCCGGAGATACGCAGTATTTT.

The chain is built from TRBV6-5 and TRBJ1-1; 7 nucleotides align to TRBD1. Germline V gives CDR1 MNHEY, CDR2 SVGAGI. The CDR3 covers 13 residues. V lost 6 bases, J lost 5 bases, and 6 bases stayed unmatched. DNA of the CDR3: TGTGCCAGCAGAACCTCAGGGGGGACTGAAGCTTTCTTT. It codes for CASRTSGGTEAFF.